The rows below give T cell receptor beta chains drawn from one sample of a study of identical twins. TCRdb itself ran the 5' RACE reads through MiXCR, one entry per CDR3 protein. The top ten clones hold around 13% of a sample with roughly 720,000 distinct CDR3 sequences, approximately 18% of them seen once. The same sample was also studied in work on T cells expressing NK-cell markers.

The sequencing input was PBMCs. The source is a woman younger than 30 in good health. Each CDR3 is given with its conserved first and last residue. The order of the fields is CDR3 DNA, CDR3 protein, V gene, D gene, J gene, clone size. A D gene is named only where the DNA matches it firmly. Clone size appears in some rows only: once, few, many, or a class for an expanded clone.

cdr3_nt: TGTGCCAGCTCACCGCAAGGGTCCAGGGAATACGAGCAGTACTTC; cdr3_aa: CASSPQGSREYEQYF; v_call: TRBV18; d_call: .; j_call: TRBJ2-7; clone_size: .
cdr3_nt: TGTGCCAGCAGCGCGCGGGAGGAAGAGACCCAGTACTTC; cdr3_aa: CASSAREEETQYF; v_call: TRBV9; d_call: TRBD2; j_call: TRBJ2-5; clone_size: .
cdr3_nt: TGTGCCAGCTCCGAGATCAGTGAGCAGTTCTTC; cdr3_aa: CASSEISEQFF; v_call: TRBV11-2; d_call: .; j_call: TRBJ2-1; clone_size: .
cdr3_nt: TGTGCTAGTGGTTCGTACAGGGGGGACGAGCAGTTCTTC; cdr3_aa: CASGSYRGDEQFF; v_call: TRBV12-5; d_call: TRBD1; j_call: TRBJ2-1; clone_size: few
cdr3_nt: TGTGCCAGCAGCTTATCCGGCGGGAGCGTCGGGTACGAGCAGTACTTC; cdr3_aa: CASSLSGGSVGYEQYF; v_call: TRBV7-2; d_call: TRBD2; j_call: TRBJ2-7; clone_size: .
cdr3_nt: TGTGCCAGCAGTTACCTCGGGACTAACTACAATGAGCAGTTCTTC; cdr3_aa: CASSYLGTNYNEQFF; v_call: TRBV6-2/TRBV6-3; d_call: TRBD2; j_call: TRBJ2-1; clone_size: .
cdr3_nt: TGTGCCAGCAGCCACAGGGTTACTAGCCGGGTCGAGCAGTACTTC; cdr3_aa: CASSHRVTSRVEQYF; v_call: TRBV7-2; d_call: .; j_call: TRBJ2-7; clone_size: .
cdr3_nt: TGCAGTGCTAGCAACAGGGGTGAGCAGTTCTTC; cdr3_aa: CSASNRGEQFF; v_call: TRBV20-1; d_call: TRBD1; j_call: TRBJ2-1; clone_size: few
cdr3_nt: TGCAGTGCCAATCACCCACCAACGAGGAGCGGGGGGTACGAGCAGTACTTC; cdr3_aa: CSANHPPTRSGGYEQYF; v_call: TRBV20-1; d_call: TRBD2; j_call: TRBJ2-7; clone_size: .
cdr3_nt: TGCGCCAGCAGCTCGGAGGGACAGGTGGGCGATGAGCAGTTCTTC; cdr3_aa: CASSSEGQVGDEQFF; v_call: TRBV5-1; d_call: TRBD1; j_call: TRBJ2-1; clone_size: many
cdr3_nt: TGTGCCAGCAGCCCCCAGATGACAGGGACCAATGAGCAGTTCTTC; cdr3_aa: CASSPQMTGTNEQFF; v_call: TRBV12-3/TRBV12-4; d_call: TRBD1; j_call: TRBJ2-1; clone_size: .
cdr3_nt: TGTGCCATCAGTGACCCTTTGTTTGGGGTTCTCTACGAGCAGTACTTC; cdr3_aa: CAISDPLFGVLYEQYF; v_call: TRBV10-3; d_call: .; j_call: TRBJ2-7; clone_size: few
cdr3_nt: TGCGCCAGCAGCTTAATAGTAGCGGGTCACTACAATGAGCAGTTCTTC; cdr3_aa: CASSLIVAGHYNEQFF; v_call: TRBV5-1; d_call: TRBD2; j_call: TRBJ2-1; clone_size: few
cdr3_nt: TGCGCCAGCAGCCCCACAGGATCTGATAATTCACCCCTCCACTTT; cdr3_aa: CASSPTGSDNSPLHF; v_call: TRBV5-1; d_call: .; j_call: TRBJ1-6; clone_size: .
cdr3_nt: TGTGCCAGCAGTGAAGGGGGGACGGTTAACTATGGCTACACCTTC; cdr3_aa: CASSEGGTVNYGYTF; v_call: TRBV25-1; d_call: .; j_call: TRBJ1-2; clone_size: few
cdr3_nt: TGTGCCAGCAGTTACGGGACCCGCGACACCATATATTTT; cdr3_aa: CASSYGTRDTIYF; v_call: TRBV6-5; d_call: .; j_call: TRBJ1-3; clone_size: .
cdr3_nt: TGCAGCGTGTTAGCCGGGACTAGTACGTACAATGAGCAGTTCTTC; cdr3_aa: CSVLAGTSTYNEQFF; v_call: TRBV29-1; d_call: TRBD2; j_call: TRBJ2-1; clone_size: .
cdr3_nt: TGTGCCAGCAGTTTTAGACAGACGATCACTGAAGCTTTCTTT; cdr3_aa: CASSFRQTITEAFF; v_call: TRBV12-3/TRBV12-4; d_call: .; j_call: TRBJ1-1; clone_size: few
cdr3_nt: TGCGCCAGCAGCCAGAGGGGCCCGATACGCACAGATACGCAGTATTTT; cdr3_aa: CASSQRGPIRTDTQYF; v_call: TRBV4-3; d_call: .; j_call: TRBJ2-3; clone_size: few
cdr3_nt: TGTGCCAGCAGCGTTGGACCCGCCGGCAACGAGCAGTTCTTC; cdr3_aa: CASSVGPAGNEQFF; v_call: TRBV9; d_call: .; j_call: TRBJ2-1; clone_size: few
cdr3_nt: TGTGCCAGCATCCCTAGCCGGGGACAGGGTCGCACAGATACGCAGTATTTT; cdr3_aa: CASIPSRGQGRTDTQYF; v_call: TRBV12-3/TRBV12-4; d_call: TRBD1; j_call: TRBJ2-3; clone_size: few
cdr3_nt: TGTGCCAGCAGTTACTCGAGGGCTGCCAAAAACATTCAGTACTTC; cdr3_aa: CASSYSRAAKNIQYF; v_call: TRBV6-5; d_call: .; j_call: TRBJ2-4; clone_size: many
cdr3_nt: TGTGCCAGCAGCTCGTCAGGGATCGGGGCCAACGTCCTGACTTTC; cdr3_aa: CASSSSGIGANVLTF; v_call: TRBV7-9; d_call: .; j_call: TRBJ2-6; clone_size: few
cdr3_nt: TGCAGTGCTGTGACAGGGGGCGACGAGCAGTACTTC; cdr3_aa: CSAVTGGDEQYF; v_call: TRBV20-1; d_call: TRBD1; j_call: TRBJ2-7; clone_size: few
cdr3_nt: TGCGCCAGCAGCTTGACCAGGGACACTGAAGCTTTCTTT; cdr3_aa: CASSLTRDTEAFF; v_call: TRBV5-1; d_call: .; j_call: TRBJ1-1; clone_size: many
cdr3_nt: TGTGCCAGCAGGTCCGGACAGTGGTTGAATTCACCCCTCCACTTT; cdr3_aa: CASRSGQWLNSPLHF; v_call: TRBV6-1; d_call: .; j_call: TRBJ1-6; clone_size: few